This T cell receptor (beta chain) was retrieved from a study of early T cells in non-severe SARS-CoV-2 infection. The CDR3 extends over 18 amino acids. Losses at the gene ends were 3 bases for V and 0 bases for J; bases not matched to a gene: 14. CDR1 GTSNPN and CDR2 SVGIG come from the germline V gene (reference sequence). TCRdb re-called the 5' RACE reads with MiXCR, one entry per CDR3 protein. This sample has approximately 97,000 distinct CDR3 sequences, with 11% found just once. This clonotype was seen at least ten times. Sequenced here: whole blood, sampled at baseline. The receptor was derived from an adult who was a healthcare worker with PCR-confirmed SARS-CoV-2 infection or an uninfected control (not recorded which). This chain joins TRBV30 and TRBJ1-1; TRBD1 matches 9 bases. CDR3 region: CAWSLTQTGGRVNTEAFF. The CDR3 nucleotides read TGTGCCTGGAGCCTTACCCAGACAGGGGGTAGGGTGAACACTGAAGCTTTCTTT.